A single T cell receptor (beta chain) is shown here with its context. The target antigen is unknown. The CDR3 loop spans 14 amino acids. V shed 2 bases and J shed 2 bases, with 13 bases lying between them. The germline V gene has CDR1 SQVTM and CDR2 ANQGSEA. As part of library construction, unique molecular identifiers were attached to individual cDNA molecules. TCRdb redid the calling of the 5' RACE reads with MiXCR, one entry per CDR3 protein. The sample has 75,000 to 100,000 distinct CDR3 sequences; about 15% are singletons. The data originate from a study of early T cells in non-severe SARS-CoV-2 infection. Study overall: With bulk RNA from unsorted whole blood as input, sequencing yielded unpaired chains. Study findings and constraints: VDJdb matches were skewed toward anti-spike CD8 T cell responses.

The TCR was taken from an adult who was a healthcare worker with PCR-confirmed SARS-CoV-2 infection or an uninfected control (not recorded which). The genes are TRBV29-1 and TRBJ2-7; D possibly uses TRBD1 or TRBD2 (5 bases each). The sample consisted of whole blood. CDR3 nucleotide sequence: TGCAGCGTTGAAATGAGGGGTCCGGCCTACGAGCAGTACTTC. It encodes CSVEMRGPAYEQYF.